Listed below are T cell receptor beta chains from one sample, sequenced in a study of blood T cell repertoires in COVID-19. Here immunoSEQ multiplex PCR was the method, and the copy in TCRdb shows in-frame clones only, minus some. The table shows approximately 250,000 clones, with approximately 85% occurring only once. Sequencing input: PBMCs or T cells enriched from blood (not recorded which). The receptors shown here come from a woman in her twenties or thirties who had recovered from COVID-19. Each CDR3 is given with its conserved first and last residue. D genes are given only for firm matches. Where a row states a size, it is once, few, many or the class of an expanded clone; other rows omit it.

v_gene,j_gene,abundance,d_gene,CDR3nt,CDR3aa
TRBV5-4,TRBJ2-2,.,.,TGTGCCAGCAGCTCGCAGGGAAACACCGGGGAGCTGTTTTTT,CASSSQGNTGELFF
TRBV7-8,TRBJ2-7,.,.,TGTGCCAGCCGAGCCGACAGCCCCTACGAGCAGTACTTC,CASRADSPYEQYF
TRBV2,TRBJ2-7,.,TRBD2,TGTGCCAGCAGACTAGCGGAGGTCTACGAGCAGTACTTC,CASRLAEVYEQYF
TRBV3-1/TRBV3-2,TRBJ2-7,once,TRBD2,TGTGCCAGCAGCACCCGGGGCGGGGTAAGCGGGAATCACGAGCAGTACTTC,CASSTRGGVSGNHEQYF
TRBV19,TRBJ2-3,.,TRBD1,TGTGCCAGTAGTCCCCGAGTACAGGGGAAAACAGATACGCAGTATTTT,CASSPRVQGKTDTQYF
TRBV7-2,TRBJ1-5,.,.,TGTGCCAGCAGCTTAGAGGGGCCAGGGCCCCAGCATTTT,CASSLEGPGPQHF
TRBV5-1,TRBJ1-2,.,TRBD1,TGCGCCAGCAGCTTGGAAAGGGGGACAGGGGGCAACTATGGCTACACCTTC,CASSLERGTGGNYGYTF
TRBV2,TRBJ1-2,.,TRBD1,TGTGCCAGCAGCTTAAGACAGGGGGGCTACACCTTC,CASSLRQGGYTF
TRBV7-2,TRBJ1-2,.,TRBD1,TGTGCCAGCAGCTTATGGGGGACAGGGGAGGCCGTCTACACCTTC,CASSLWGTGEAVYTF
TRBV24-1,TRBJ2-5,.,TRBD1,TGTGCCACCAGTGACCCGACAGGGGCCGAAGAGACCCAGTACTTC,CATSDPTGAEETQYF
TRBV29-1,TRBJ1-1,.,.,TGCAGCGTTGAATCGAGACTCCGGAACACTGAAGCTTTCTTT,CSVESRLRNTEAFF
TRBV12-3/TRBV12-4,TRBJ1-1,.,.,TGTGCCAGCAGCTCGGGACTCGGGACTGAAGCTTTCTTT,CASSSGLGTEAFF